This section outlines one T cell receptor beta chain sequence together with its context. The antigen is unknown. These data come from a study of cytomegalovirus exposure and HLA in healthy donors. Turning to the study itself: There were approximately 85 million unique TCRs (from HLA-typed donors) in an early data release. Findings and caveats of the study: In vitro confirmation showed three CMV-associated chains to be CMV antigen specific. Indistinguishable V segments such as TRBV6-2 and TRBV6-3 were excluded. Reported findings show TCR beta sequences accurately forecast HLA-A and HLA-B alleles in most subjects.

The PCR ran on 60 Vbeta and 13 Jbeta primers. This table comes from immunoSEQ multiplex PCR, and its TCRdb copy is limited to in-frame clones, with some not included. The sample has about 200,000 clones; around 79% are singletons. The V and J ends lost 5 bases and 8 bases respectively, with 17 bases between them. CDR1 is MDHEN and CDR2 is SYDVKM in the germline V gene. The CDR3 sequence is 14 residues long. The rearrangement joins TRBV28 to TRBJ2-3, with D possibly TRBD1 on 6 matching bases. This sequence was found in a male donor in good health and CMV-seropositive. Sequenced material: PBMCs. CDR3 in DNA: TGTGCCAGCAGTCCGGGTTCACGCAGGGGTACGCAGTATTTT. This translates into CASSPGSRRGTQYF.